A single T cell receptor beta chain is shown here with its context. Amplification used 60 Vbeta primers and 13 Jbeta primers. Libraries were prepared by immunoSEQ multiplex PCR; TCRdb keeps only in-frame clonotypes and omits some of them. This table lists about 140,000 clones. The data were obtained in a study of cytomegalovirus exposure and HLA in healthy donors. The CDR3 contains 15 residues. V shed 0 bases and J 6 bases; nucleotides not matched to a gene: 6. Germline CDR1 reads SEHNR; CDR2 reads FQNEAQ (reference sequence). The study sampled nominally healthy donors, though unrecorded immune exposures were likely.

The specimen sequenced was PBMCs. This sequence originates from a woman aged 18-29 years in good health and CMV-seronegative. The rearrangement links TRBV7-9 to TRBJ2-3; TRBD2 matches 7 bases. CDR3 in amino acids: CASSLAGGPPDTQYF. CDR3 nucleotide sequence: TGTGCCAGCAGCTTAGCGGGAGGGCCTCCTGATACGCAGTATTTT.